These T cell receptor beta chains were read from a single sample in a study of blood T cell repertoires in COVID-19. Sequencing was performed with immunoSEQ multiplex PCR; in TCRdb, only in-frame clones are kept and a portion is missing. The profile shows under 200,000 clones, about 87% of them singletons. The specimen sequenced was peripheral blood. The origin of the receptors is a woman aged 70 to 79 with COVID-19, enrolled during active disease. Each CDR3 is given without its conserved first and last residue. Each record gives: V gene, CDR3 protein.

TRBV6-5	ASSPRQGGYYGYT
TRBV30	AWSGQSNQPQH
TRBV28	ASSPLTGYDTGELF
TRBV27	ASSYAWTAGANVLT
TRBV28	ASSLQGNQPQH
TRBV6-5	ASSYYGTGGSEQY
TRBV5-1	ASSLDGTGSRSTDTQY
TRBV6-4	ASSRQGLNTEAF
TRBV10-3	AIRGGLGQETQY
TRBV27	ASSFGRAGNTIY
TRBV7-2	ASRISSAASTDTQY
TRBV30	AWGQGARETQY
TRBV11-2	ASSFPGTGSSYNSPLH